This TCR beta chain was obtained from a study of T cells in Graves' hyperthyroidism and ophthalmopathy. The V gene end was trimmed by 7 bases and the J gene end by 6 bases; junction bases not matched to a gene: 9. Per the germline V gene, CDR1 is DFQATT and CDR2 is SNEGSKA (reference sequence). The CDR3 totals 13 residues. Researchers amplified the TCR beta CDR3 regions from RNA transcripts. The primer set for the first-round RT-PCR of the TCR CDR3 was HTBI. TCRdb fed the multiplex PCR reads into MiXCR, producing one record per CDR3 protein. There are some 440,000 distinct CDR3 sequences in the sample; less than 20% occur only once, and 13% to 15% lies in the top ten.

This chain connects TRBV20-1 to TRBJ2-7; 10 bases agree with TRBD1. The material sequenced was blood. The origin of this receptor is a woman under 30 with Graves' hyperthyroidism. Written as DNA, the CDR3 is TGCAGTGTGGTCGGGACAGGGGTCCTCGAGCAGTACTTC. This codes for CSVVGTGVLEQYF.